This T cell receptor beta chain was captured by sequencing in a study of blood T cell repertoires in COVID-19 (TCRdb year 2020). In terms of the full investigation: The collaborator samples originated in the United States, Italy and Spain and spanned the acute and convalescent phases of COVID-19. The prospective study material was composed of cDNA or gDNA derived from T cells, B-cell-depleted T cells, or PBMCs. Deeply sampled blood TCRbeta repertoires from subjects exposed to, actively infected with, or recovered from COVID-19 were included in the dataset. The repertoires were made available in a free public database intended to serve as a resource for research on the immune response to SARS-CoV-2. The samples were drawn from the first 160 participants of the ongoing ImmuneRACE study and from 1,254 subjects provided by 6 global collaborators. Sample metadata almost always included a de-identified subject ID, COVID-19 status, age in years and sex. Where available, HLA class I and class II types were taken from metadata supplied by the sample provider and were not determined by assay-based typing. The full study reports these points: Clinical and demographic metadata were provided uncurated, with the amount varying by source and participant.

As concerns this clone: What antigen it recognizes has not been identified. No base qualities exist here, and no much larger clone lies one base off it.

Participants in the prospective study were enrolled through a virtual design, were aged about 18 to 90 years, and lived in 24 United States geographic areas. In the prospective study, participants were assigned to cohorts based on the clinical history participants reported in a screening survey and a study questionnaire. Each participant in the prospective study had whole blood, serum and a nasopharyngeal or oropharyngeal swab collected by mobile phlebotomists. Additional blood draws and questionnaires over an approximately 2-month period could optionally be provided by prospective study participants. Prospective study blood samples were shipped either frozen or at room temperature before DNA extraction. From the germline V gene, CDR1 is SGHDN and CDR2 is FVKESK. V is shortened by 3 bases, J by 3 bases, and the region joining them spans 9 bases. The CDR3 starts with the cysteine, ends with the phenylalanine, and has 13 residues. Just the 39-base CDR3 DNA is kept, in frame starting at base 1.

TCRbeta CDR3 regions were amplified from genomic DNA using the immunoSEQ Assay, a bias-controlled multiplex PCR. In the original analysis: The number of nucleated cells in each sample was estimated from the amplification of reference gene primers within the assay. To quantify the absolute abundance of each unique TCRbeta CDR3 rearrangement, sequence reads were collapsed and filtered. For each sample, productive Simpson clonality was calculated by taking the square root of Simpson's diversity index across productive rearrangements. The immuneACCESS repertoire file appears here via TCRdb, limited to in-frame rearrangements. These files lack a portion of the clones; in checked studies, under half of the deficit traces to unresolved V genes, and the cause of the others is not known. V and J calls and clone size come straight from that table; D and trimming were deduced from the DNA. The sample includes 200,000 to 250,000 clones, with just over 85% observed a single time. The leading ten clones occupy over 3% of the sample.

The sequence is built from TRBV14 and TRBJ2-7; tentative D gene TRBD2, with 6 bases matching. The receptor was isolated from a woman between 40 and 55 years old with acute COVID-19. The sample consisted of PBMCs or T cells enriched from blood (not recorded which). The DNA sequence is given as TGTGCCAGCAGCCACCCGGGGGACTACGAGCAGTACTTC. The translation is CASSHPGDYEQYF. When the CDR3 is completed using the reference TRBV14 and TRBJ2-7 genes on either side, the full variable domain is EAGVTQFPSHSVIEKGQTVTLRCDPISGHDNLYWYRRVMGKEIKFLLHFVKESKQDESGMPNNRFLAERTGGTYSTLKVQPAELEDSGVYFCASSHPGDYEQYFGPGTRLTVT.